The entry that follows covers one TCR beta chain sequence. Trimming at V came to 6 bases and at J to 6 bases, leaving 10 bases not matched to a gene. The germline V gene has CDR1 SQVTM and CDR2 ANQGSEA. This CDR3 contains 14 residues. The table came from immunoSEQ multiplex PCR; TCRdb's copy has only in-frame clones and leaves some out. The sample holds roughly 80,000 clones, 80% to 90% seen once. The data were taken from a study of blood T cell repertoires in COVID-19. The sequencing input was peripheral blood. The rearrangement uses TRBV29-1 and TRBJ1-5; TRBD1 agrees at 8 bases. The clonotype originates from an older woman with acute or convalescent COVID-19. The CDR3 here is CSVRGQGAFQPQHF. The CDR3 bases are TGCAGCGTCCGCGGGCAGGGGGCATTTCAGCCCCAGCATTTT.